This TCR beta chain was documented in a study of identical twins. Study observations and caveats: These conclusions were based on statistical analysis (cross-sectional, not following the same donors). The degree of excess twin sharing was weaker in beta out-of-frame sequences. Invariant populations such as MAIT and iNKT cells could partly muddle zero-insertion analyses.

Carrying unique molecular identifiers, the cDNA also gained a universal primer site through template switching. TCRdb reprocessed the 5' RACE reads with MiXCR, giving one entry per CDR3 protein. The table shows around 530,000 distinct CDR3 sequences, with 12% to 15% occurring only once. V gave up 3 bases and J gave up 2 bases, with 5 bases separating them. The CDR3 totals 13 residues. This clonotype was found many times. Its target is not known. The data also belong to a second study, concerning yellow fever vaccine responses in identical twins.

This receptor was obtained from a woman younger than 35 in good health. The chain employs TRBV12-3 or TRBV12-4 and TRBJ1-5; D is unresolved. Sequencing input: CD4+ T cells sorted from blood. The CDR3 sequence: CASSFRGNQPQHF. The CDR3 DNA follows: TGTGCCAGCAGTTTTCGGGGCAATCAGCCCCAGCATTTT.